The present T cell receptor (beta chain) was sequenced within a study of blood T cell repertoires in COVID-19. Study-level background: PBMCs, B-cell-depleted T cells, or T cells were the source of the cDNA or gDNA that made up the material.

V was cut by 4 bases and J by 6 bases, with 10 bases left in between. The CDR3 has 13 residues. Germline V CDR1 and CDR2: SGHNT, YYREEE (reference sequence). In the authors' workflow: Amplifying reference gene primers gave estimates of nucleated cell counts. Sequencing was performed with immunoSEQ multiplex PCR; in TCRdb, only in-frame clones are kept and a portion is missing. V, J and clone size derive from that table, while D and trimming were established from the DNA sequence. The sample consists of about 170,000 clones, roughly four fifths of them appearing once. The chain has TRBV5-4 and TRBJ2-2, with a weak D call TRBD1 (5 bases). The sample comprised peripheral blood. The receptor was derived from a man between 65 and 85 years old with active or convalescent COVID-19. CDR3 DNA sequence: TGTGCCAGCAGCCACAGGTTCCCCGGGGAGCTGTTTTTT. Translated, it gives CASSHRFPGELFF.